The 29 T cell receptor beta chains below all came from one sample that was sequenced in a study of blood T cell repertoires in COVID-19. Libraries were prepared by immunoSEQ multiplex PCR; TCRdb keeps only in-frame clonotypes and omits some of them. The sample records about 170,000 clones, more than 60% being singletons. Sequenced sample: peripheral blood. Receptors were obtained from a man in his fifties or sixties with acute or convalescent COVID-19.

The chain uses TRBV5-1 and TRBJ2-2; 8 bases are shared with TRBD1. V gave up 1 base and J gave up 7 bases; unmatched junction bases: 6. This CDR3 has 15 amino acids. CDR1 is SGHRS and CDR2 is YFSETQ in the germline V gene. CDR3 sequence reads: CASSLSGTGIGELFF. The CDR3 nucleotides read TGCGCCAGCAGCTTGTCCGGGACAGGCATCGGGGAGCTGTTTTTT.

CDR3 protein: CASSQDRQGLSEAFF. The CDR3 bases are TGCGCCAGCAGCCAAGATCGGCAGGGCCTGTCTGAAGCTTTCTTT. J is TRBJ1-1 and V is TRBV4-1; a possible D gene is TRBD1 (5 bases). Germline V gene data show CDR1 as MGHRA and CDR2 as YSYEKL. The CDR3 contains 15 residues. Trimming pared 0 bases from V and 6 bases from J, leaving 14 bases between.

V usage is TRBV3-1 (or the pseudogene TRBV3-2) and J usage is TRBJ1-2; 7 positions agree with TRBD1. V was pared by 3 bases and J by 6 bases, with 7 bases of the junction left unmatched. Germline V lookup: CDR1 LGHDT, CDR2 YNNKEL (reference sequence). This CDR3 is 14 amino acids long. CDR3 region: CASSHLTGTDGYTF. The CDR3 DNA follows: TGTGCCAGCAGCCACCTCACCGGGACAGATGGCTACACCTTC.

This clone was picked up one time. The chain employs TRBV10-2 and TRBJ2-7; 8 bases are shared with TRBD1. V was clipped by 8 bases and J by 5 bases; unmatched bases: 14. There are 15 residues in the CDR3. Germline assignment: CDR1 WSHSY and CDR2 SAAADI. CDR3 in DNA: TGCGCCAGCCGAAAGATAACAGGGGGAGTGAACGAGCAGTACTTC. It yields the protein CASRKITGGVNEQYF.

The chain couples TRBV7-8 to TRBJ2-5; no clear D. The germline V and J ends were trimmed by 7 bases and 3 bases, with 15 bases remaining between them. Germline CDR1 is SGHVS and CDR2 is FQNEAQ. This CDR3 is built from 14 residues. The CDR3 loop reads CASTYSLREETQYF. The CDR3 DNA sequence: TGTGCCAGCACCTACTCCTTGCGAGAAGAGACCCAGTACTTC.

V is TRBV6-2 or TRBV6-3 and J is TRBJ1-2; the match to TRBD1 covers 10 bases. The length of the CDR3 is 16 residues. Trimming took 0 bases from V and 6 from J; bases not matched to a gene: 7. The V gene's germline CDR1 is MNHEY and CDR2 SVGEGT. The CDR3: CASSYSLDRGRNGYTF. Written as DNA, the CDR3 is TGTGCCAGCAGTTACTCATTAGACAGGGGGCGTAATGGCTACACCTTC.

The chain carries TRBV19 and TRBJ1-2, with D uncertain. The V and J ends lost 7 bases and 7 bases respectively, with 16 bases between them. Germline-derived CDR1 and CDR2 are LNHDA and SQIVND (reference sequence). The CDR3 has 13 amino acids. This chain's CDR3 is CASTEGSRFGYTF. The CDR3 bases are TGTGCCAGTACAGAGGGCAGTCGCTTTGGCTACACCTTC.

V is TRBV29-1 and J is TRBJ1-1; TRBD1 might be the D (6 bases). Trimming cost V 4 bases and J 3 bases, with 27 bases left between them. The CDR3 is made up of 18 amino acids. Germline CDR1 and CDR2: SQVTM and ANQGSEA. CDR3 bases: TGCAGCGTTGGCGGGGGGGCCCTGAAGAACCCACTGGACACTGAAGCTTTCTTT. It codes for CSVGGGALKNPLDTEAFF.

The chain uses TRBV7-9 and TRBJ2-1; D might be TRBD2 (6 bases). The CDR3 loop spans 15 amino acids. V lost 5 bases and J 5 bases, leaving 16 bases between the germline ends. Germline V gene lookup returns CDR1 SEHNR and CDR2 FQNEAQ (reference sequence). The CDR3 region has the DNA TGTGCCAGCAGCCCTTTGGGTAGCGGAAACAATGAGCAGTTCTTC. This sequence encodes CASSPLGSGNNEQFF.

The chain combines TRBV9 with TRBJ1-1, with a tentative D call TRBD1 (5 bases). CDR1 and CDR2 (germline): SGDLS, YYNGEE. The V end lost 6 bases, the J end lost 5 bases, and 14 bases lay between the germline ends. This CDR3 has 13 residues. CDR3 loop: CASNPGGGTEAFF. The CDR3 coding sequence is TGTGCCAGCAACCCGGGGGGAGGGACTGAAGCTTTCTTT. Filled out from reference TRBV9 and TRBJ1-1, the complete variable domain reads DSGVTQTPKHLITATGQRVTLRCSPRSGDLSVYWYQQSLDQGLQFLIQYYNGEERAKGNILERFSAQQFPDLHSELNLSSLELGDSALYFCASNPGGGTEAFFGQGTRLTVV.

This chain connects TRBV4-1 to TRBJ2-6; tentatively, D is TRBD2 (6 bases). Germline V gene sequence: CDR1 MGHRA, CDR2 YSYEKL. This CDR3 is built from 17 residues. V was cut by 4 bases and J by 1 base, with 14 bases left in between. The CDR3 reads CASSPSGLPSGANVLTF. In nucleotides, the CDR3 is TGCGCCAGCAGCCCTTCGGGACTTCCTTCTGGGGCCAACGTCCTGACTTTC.

The rearrangement joins TRBV5-1 to TRBJ2-1; D gene ambiguous. V lost 0 bases and J lost 4, with 5 bases in between. Per the germline V gene, CDR1 is SGHRS and CDR2 is YFSETQ. The CDR3 spans 13 residues. The chain's CDR3 is CASSLETYNEQFF. The CDR3 nucleotides are TGCGCCAGCAGCTTGGAAACTTACAATGAGCAGTTCTTC.

DNA for the CDR3: TGTGCCAGCAGCCAAGTTAATTTCGGCCAGAGAGGGCCCGAGACCCAGTACTTC. Amino acids: CASSQVNFGQRGPETQYF. This chain connects TRBV14 to TRBJ2-5; D is possibly TRBD2 (5 bases). Germline lookup yields CDR1 SGHDN and CDR2 FVKESK. The CDR3 has 18 amino acids. Trimming removed 1 base at V and 5 bases at J, with 23 bases between. The variable domain in full, completed from reference TRBV14 and TRBJ2-5, reads EAGVTQFPSHSVIEKGQTVTLRCDPISGHDNLYWYRRVMGKEIKFLLHFVKESKQDESGMPNNRFLAERTGGTYSTLKVQPAELEDSGVYFCASSQVNFGQRGPETQYFGPGTRLLVL.

This clone was recorded once. This sequence joins TRBV7-2 and TRBJ1-5; D not certain. Germline V gene sequence: CDR1 SGHTA, CDR2 FQGNSA. V shed 3 bases and J shed 3 bases, with 12 bases lying between them. This CDR3 region has 15 residues. The CDR3 loop is CASSFSQEINQPQHF. The CDR3 DNA reads TGTGCCAGCAGCTTCTCTCAGGAAATCAATCAGCCCCAGCATTTT.

The chain joins TRBV24-1 to TRBJ1-2; D perhaps matches TRBD1 (6 bases). The length of the CDR3 is 14 residues. Trimming stripped 6 bases from V and 7 bases from J, with 17 bases between. Per germline, CDR1 KGHDR and CDR2 SFDVKD. Written as DNA, the CDR3 is TGTGCCACCAGTACCGGGGACATCTCGGGTGGCTACACCTTC. This gives the protein CATSTGDISGGYTF.

This rearrangement joins TRBV5-1 to TRBJ2-7; 10 bases match TRBD1. V trimming: 4 bases; J trimming: 5 bases; junction bases outside the gene matches: 9. Germline CDR1 is SGHRS and CDR2 is YFSETQ. The CDR3 consists of 15 residues. CDR3 protein: CASSAPGTGVNEQYF. The CDR3 DNA reads as TGCGCCAGCAGCGCTCCCGGGACAGGGGTAAACGAGCAGTACTTC.

This clone was seen a few times. Other DNA sequences in this sample translate to the same CDR3. The chain combines TRBV5-6 with TRBJ2-7; TRBD2 matches 7 bases. This CDR3 is 13 amino acids long. Losses at the gene ends were 4 bases for V and 1 base for J; bases not matched to a gene: 2. Germline V lookup: CDR1 SGHDT, CDR2 YYEEEE. Here the CDR3 DNA reads TGTGCCAGCAGCCCGGGACTATCCTACGAGCAGTACTTC. Its protein is CASSPGLSYEQYF. The whole variable domain, remainder taken from reference TRBV5-6 and TRBJ2-7, is DAGVTQSPTHLIKTRGQQVTLRCSPKSGHDTVSWYQQALGQGPQFIFQYYEEEERQRGNFPDRFSGHQFPNYSSELNVNALLLGDSALYLCASSPGLSYEQYFGPGTRLTVT.

This clone was counted ten times or more. The rearrangement joins TRBV5-6 to TRBJ1-3; 7 bases are a match to TRBD1. The trim removed 6 bases at V and 0 bases at J, leaving 6 bases unmatched. The CDR3 loop spans 15 amino acids. The germline gives CDR1 SGHDT, CDR2 YYEEEE. The CDR3 region has the DNA TGTGCCAGCACCCAGGGACAGAGCTCTGGAAACACCATATATTTT. It is translated as CASTQGQSSGNTIYF.

This clone was counted between two and nine times. CDR3 nucleotide sequence: TGTGCCAGCAGTGACTTTTACAGGAGCTCTGGAAACACCATATATTTT. Translation: CASSDFYRSSGNTIYF. The chain recombines TRBV6-4 with TRBJ1-3, with D perhaps matching TRBD1 (5 bases). Deletions cut 1 base from V and 0 bases from J, with 10 bases between. The CDR3 is 16 residues long. CDR1 and CDR2 from the germline V gene are MRHNA and SNTAGT.

The chain links TRBV7-8 to TRBJ1-2; 10 bases match TRBD1. CDR3 length equals 15 residues. Trimming cost V 1 base and J 4 bases; bases outside gene matches: 3. CDR1 is SGHVS, CDR2 FQNEAQ, per germline. For the CDR3, the DNA is TGTGCCAGCAGCTTAGGGGACAGGGGTATCTATGGCTACACCTTC. Its protein is CASSLGDRGIYGYTF.

This sequence joins TRBV5-4 and TRBJ2-3; D is unresolved. Germline values: CDR1 SGHNT, CDR2 YYREEE (reference sequence). Trimming cost V 0 bases and J 4 bases, with 6 bases left between them. The CDR3 length is 13 residues. This chain's CDR3 is CASSLDLSDTQYF. For the CDR3, the DNA is TGTGCCAGCAGCTTGGACTTATCAGATACGCAGTATTTT.

The chain combines TRBV4-1 with TRBJ2-5; D perhaps matches TRBD2 (5 bases). Germline CDR1 reads MGHRA; CDR2 reads YSYEKL. The V end lost 4 bases, the J end lost 3 bases, and 9 bases lay between the germline ends. CDR3 length equals 13 residues. Written as DNA, the CDR3 is TGCGCCAGCAGCCCTGAGGAGGAAGAGACCCAGTACTTC. Protein: CASSPEEEETQYF.

This chain connects TRBV6-5 to TRBJ2-7; TRBD1 aligns across 7 bases. The germline V gene has CDR1 MNHEY and CDR2 SVGAGI. The J segment lost 6 bases and the V segment lost 0 bases, leaving 2 bases of the junction unmatched. The CDR3 length is 13 residues. The CDR3 DNA is TGTGCCAGCAGTTACTCCGACAGGGCCGAGCAGTACTTC. Its protein product is CASSYSDRAEQYF.

This chain joins TRBV2 and TRBJ2-2, with D hard to call. The V end was cut by 7 bases, the J end by 4 bases, with 16 bases between. From germline, CDR1 is SNHLY and CDR2 FYNNEI. CDR3 length: 15 residues. The CDR3 reads CASTKPNPVTGELFF. CDR3 nucleotide sequence: TGTGCCAGCACTAAACCTAACCCGGTCACCGGGGAGCTGTTTTTT.

J is TRBJ2-3 and V is TRBV29-1; possibly TRBD2 for D (5 bases). CDR3 length equals 14 residues. Trimming shortened V by 2 bases and J by 2 bases, and 11 bases separated the two germline ends. The germline CDR1 and CDR2 sequences are SQVTM and ANQGSEA. Written as DNA, the CDR3 is TGCAGCGTTGAATCCCGAGGGTACACAGATACGCAGTATTTT. This translates into CSVESRGYTDTQYF.

The chain recombines TRBV5-1 with TRBJ1-4; D perhaps matches TRBD1 (5 bases). V was pared by 3 bases and J by 3 bases, with 12 bases between. The CDR3 length is 15 residues. Germline V gives CDR1 SGHRS, CDR2 YFSETQ. The CDR3 DNA sequence: TGCGCCAGCAGCTGGGAGGGGAACGCTAATGAAAAACTGTTTTTT. Encoded protein: CASSWEGNANEKLFF.

This clone showed up just a few times. Other nucleotide sequences in the sample specify the same CDR3. This chain links TRBV6-1 with TRBJ1-5; D is ambiguous. Deletions cut 2 bases from V and 6 bases from J, with 5 bases between. The CDR3 is 12 residues long. Germline loops: CDR1 MNHNS, CDR2 SASEGT. In nucleotides, the CDR3 is TGTGCCAGCAGTGAATTTAGTCAGCCCCAGCATTTT. It is translated as CASSEFSQPQHF.

The chain links TRBV7-8 to TRBJ2-1, with a tentative D call TRBD2 (5 bases). The CDR3 length is 12 residues. Trimming removed 5 bases from V and 9 bases from J, with 11 bases in between. Per the germline V gene, CDR1 is SGHVS and CDR2 is FQNEAQ. CDR3 residues: CASSQDGVEQFF. The CDR3 nucleotides read TGTGCCAGCAGCCAGGACGGGGTTGAGCAGTTCTTC.

The chain carries TRBV5-8 and TRBJ2-1, with TRBD1 matching 8 bases. In germline, CDR1 is SGHTS, CDR2 YDEGEE. Losses at the gene ends were 2 bases for V and 9 bases for J; bases not matched to a gene: 13. CDR3 length: 16 amino acids. CDR3 amino acids: CASSLGRTGQRGEQFF. The CDR3 DNA reads TGTGCCAGCAGCTTAGGCAGGACAGGGCAAAGGGGTGAGCAGTTCTTC.